A selection of T cell receptor beta chains follows, all from one sample in a study of blood T cell repertoires in COVID-19. Here immunoSEQ multiplex PCR was the method, and the copy in TCRdb shows in-frame clones only, minus some. This sample has some 300,000 clones, with approximately 90% found just once. Source material: peripheral blood. These receptors originate from a man younger than 30 with active or convalescent COVID-19. Both conserved end residues are part of each CDR3. D genes are given only for firm matches. The size of a clone is reported for some rows only, either as once, few or many, or as a class for expanded clones.

clone size: NA; CDR3 length: 12; D gene: NA; V gene: TRBV5-6; J gene: TRBJ2-3; CDR3 DNA: TGTGCCAGCAGCTTCGGCACAGATACGCAGTATTTT; CDR3 protein: CASSFGTDTQYF
clone size: NA; CDR3 length: 18; D gene: TRBD1; V gene: TRBV9; J gene: TRBJ2-1; CDR3 DNA: TGTGCCAGCAGCGTAGCTGGGACGTGGGGGACAGGTTACAATGAGCAGTTCTTC; CDR3 protein: CASSVAGTWGTGYNEQFF
clone size: once; CDR3 length: 16; D gene: TRBD2; V gene: TRBV19; J gene: TRBJ2-1; CDR3 DNA: TGTGCCAGTAGTATTTCAGCGGGAACTACCCACAATGAGCAGTTCTTC; CDR3 protein: CASSISAGTTHNEQFF
clone size: NA; CDR3 length: 17; D gene: TRBD1; V gene: TRBV5-1; J gene: TRBJ1-4; CDR3 DNA: TGCGCCAGCAGCCCCAAGACAGGGGGTGGAACTAATGAAAAACTGTTTTTT; CDR3 protein: CASSPKTGGGTNEKLFF
clone size: NA; CDR3 length: 16; D gene: TRBD1; V gene: TRBV28; J gene: TRBJ2-1; CDR3 DNA: TGTGCCAGCAGTTTACTGAGCAGGGGGTTTTACAATGAGCAGTTCTTC; CDR3 protein: CASSLLSRGFYNEQFF
clone size: NA; CDR3 length: 15; D gene: NA; V gene: TRBV7-2; J gene: TRBJ1-6; CDR3 DNA: TGTGCCAGCAGCCCCGTCGCGGGTATGGGTTCACCCCTCCACTTT; CDR3 protein: CASSPVAGMGSPLHF
clone size: NA; CDR3 length: 14; D gene: TRBD2; V gene: TRBV14; J gene: TRBJ2-7; CDR3 DNA: TGTGCCAGCAGCCCCCTTGCGGGAGCCTACGAGCAGTACTTC; CDR3 protein: CASSPLAGAYEQYF
clone size: NA; CDR3 length: 17; D gene: TRBD1; V gene: TRBV24-1; J gene: TRBJ1-2; CDR3 DNA: TGTGCCACCAGTGATTCTTACGGACAGGGGCCTAGTTATGGCTACACCTTC; CDR3 protein: CATSDSYGQGPSYGYTF
clone size: NA; CDR3 length: 16; D gene: TRBD2; V gene: TRBV9; J gene: TRBJ2-2; CDR3 DNA: TGTGCCAGCAGCCCAGTGGGAGGGTCGGGCACCGGGGAGCTGTTTTTT; CDR3 protein: CASSPVGGSGTGELFF
clone size: NA; CDR3 length: 15; D gene: TRBD2; V gene: TRBV4-3; J gene: TRBJ2-1; CDR3 DNA: TGCGCCAGCAGCCAAGATCGGGGGGGCTACAATGAGCAGTTCTTC; CDR3 protein: CASSQDRGGYNEQFF
clone size: NA; CDR3 length: 11; D gene: TRBD1; V gene: TRBV15; J gene: TRBJ2-1; CDR3 DNA: TGTGCCACCAGCGAGGACAGGAAGCAGTTCTTC; CDR3 protein: CATSEDRKQFF
clone size: NA; CDR3 length: 18; D gene: NA; V gene: TRBV6-2/TRBV6-3; J gene: TRBJ2-4; CDR3 DNA: TGTGCCAGCAGTTACTCCTTTAATAGGGAGGTAGCCAAAAACATTCAGTACTTC; CDR3 protein: CASSYSFNREVAKNIQYF
clone size: few; CDR3 length: 15; D gene: NA; V gene: TRBV10-2; J gene: TRBJ1-5; CDR3 DNA: TGCGCCAGCAGTGAGTGGGGGACAACGCGACAGCCCCAGCATTTT; CDR3 protein: CASSEWGTTRQPQHF
clone size: NA; CDR3 length: 16; D gene: NA; V gene: TRBV6-5; J gene: TRBJ2-7; CDR3 DNA: TGTGCCAGCAGTTACTCTGGGGGGGCAGGCGGCTACGAGCAGTACTTC; CDR3 protein: CASSYSGGAGGYEQYF
clone size: NA; CDR3 length: 13; D gene: NA; V gene: TRBV24-1; J gene: TRBJ2-2; CDR3 DNA: TGTGCCACCAGTGATTGGCGGACCGGGGAGCTGTTTTTT; CDR3 protein: CATSDWRTGELFF
clone size: NA; CDR3 length: 14; D gene: NA; V gene: TRBV10-3; J gene: TRBJ2-2; CDR3 DNA: TGTGCCATCAGTGCGGGGGAGAACACCGGGGAGCTGTTTTTT; CDR3 protein: CAISAGENTGELFF
clone size: NA; CDR3 length: 13; D gene: NA; V gene: TRBV7-2; J gene: TRBJ1-1; CDR3 DNA: TGTGCCAGCAGCTTAGTGCAGGGATGGTCAGCTTTCTTT; CDR3 protein: CASSLVQGWSAFF
clone size: NA; CDR3 length: 14; D gene: TRBD1; V gene: TRBV7-9; J gene: TRBJ1-6; CDR3 DNA: TGTGCCAGCACCAGGACAGGGCCTAATTCACCCCTCCACTTT; CDR3 protein: CASTRTGPNSPLHF
clone size: NA; CDR3 length: 17; D gene: TRBD1; V gene: TRBV5-8; J gene: TRBJ1-1; CDR3 DNA: TGTGCCAGCAGCTTGATAGGGACAGGGTATATGGTCACTGAAGCTTTCTTT; CDR3 protein: CASSLIGTGYMVTEAFF
clone size: NA; CDR3 length: 13; D gene: TRBD1; V gene: TRBV2; J gene: TRBJ2-7; CDR3 DNA: TGTGCCAGCACCCCGACAGGGGTCTACGAGCAGTACTTC; CDR3 protein: CASTPTGVYEQYF
clone size: NA; CDR3 length: 17; D gene: TRBD2; V gene: TRBV18; J gene: TRBJ2-1; CDR3 DNA: TGTGCCAGCTCACCATCCACTAGCGGGAGGGTAAGAAATGAGCAGTTCTTC; CDR3 protein: CASSPSTSGRVRNEQFF
clone size: NA; CDR3 length: 13; D gene: TRBD1; V gene: TRBV24-1; J gene: TRBJ1-1; CDR3 DNA: TGTGCCACCAGTGATTTCGACAGGGGGGAAGCTTTCTTT; CDR3 protein: CATSDFDRGEAFF
clone size: NA; CDR3 length: 16; D gene: NA; V gene: TRBV5-1; J gene: TRBJ2-3; CDR3 DNA: TGCGCCAGCAGCATAAGACGGGACACAAGCACAGATACGCAGTATTTT; CDR3 protein: CASSIRRDTSTDTQYF
clone size: NA; CDR3 length: 14; D gene: TRBD2; V gene: TRBV4-1; J gene: TRBJ2-1; CDR3 DNA: TGCGCCAGCAGCCCAGCGGGAGGGTACAATGAGCAGTTCTTC; CDR3 protein: CASSPAGGYNEQFF
clone size: NA; CDR3 length: 15; D gene: TRBD2; V gene: TRBV6-2/TRBV6-3; J gene: TRBJ2-7; CDR3 DNA: TGTGCCAGCAGTTATTTAAGCGGGGCAACCTACGAGCAGTACTTC; CDR3 protein: CASSYLSGATYEQYF
clone size: NA; CDR3 length: 15; D gene: NA; V gene: TRBV6-2/TRBV6-3; J gene: TRBJ2-2; CDR3 DNA: TGTGCCAGCAGTTACCAGGAGGGGGGGACCGGGGAGCTGTTTTTT; CDR3 protein: CASSYQEGGTGELFF
clone size: NA; CDR3 length: 13; D gene: NA; V gene: TRBV9; J gene: TRBJ2-7; CDR3 DNA: TGTGCCAGCAGCGTAGAGAACAGCTACGAGCAGTACTTC; CDR3 protein: CASSVENSYEQYF
clone size: NA; CDR3 length: 14; D gene: TRBD2; V gene: TRBV6-4; J gene: TRBJ2-5; CDR3 DNA: TGTGCCAGCAGTGCGGCTAGCGGCCAAGAGACCCAGTACTTC; CDR3 protein: CASSAASGQETQYF
clone size: NA; CDR3 length: 16; D gene: TRBD2; V gene: TRBV18; J gene: TRBJ2-1; CDR3 DNA: TGTGCCAGCTCACCACCGGGCGGGGGGGCATACAATGAGCAGTTCTTC; CDR3 protein: CASSPPGGGAYNEQFF
clone size: NA; CDR3 length: 16; D gene: TRBD1; V gene: TRBV5-4; J gene: TRBJ2-3; CDR3 DNA: TGTGCCAGCAGCTTGGGGACCGACAGGGGTTCAGATACGCAGTATTTT; CDR3 protein: CASSLGTDRGSDTQYF
clone size: NA; CDR3 length: 13; D gene: NA; V gene: TRBV29-1; J gene: TRBJ1-2; CDR3 DNA: TGCAGCGTCACCGCCGGTAAAAACTATGGCTACACCTTC; CDR3 protein: CSVTAGKNYGYTF
clone size: once; CDR3 length: 16; D gene: NA; V gene: TRBV7-9; J gene: TRBJ2-5; CDR3 DNA: TGTGCCAGCAGCCCTACAGGGAGATTAACGAAGGAGACCCAGTACTTC; CDR3 protein: CASSPTGRLTKETQYF
clone size: NA; CDR3 length: 11; D gene: TRBD1; V gene: TRBV29-1; J gene: TRBJ1-2; CDR3 DNA: TGCAGCTTACGACAGGGGGGCGGCTACACCTTC; CDR3 protein: CSLRQGGGYTF
clone size: NA; CDR3 length: 14; D gene: TRBD2; V gene: TRBV10-3; J gene: TRBJ2-5; CDR3 DNA: TGTGCCATCAGTAAAGACCGGGGGGAGGAGACCCAGTACTTC; CDR3 protein: CAISKDRGEETQYF
clone size: NA; CDR3 length: 14; D gene: TRBD2; V gene: TRBV14; J gene: TRBJ2-1; CDR3 DNA: TGTGCCAGCAGCCAAGGGATAGTAGCGGGGGAGCAGTTCTTC; CDR3 protein: CASSQGIVAGEQFF
clone size: NA; CDR3 length: 14; D gene: TRBD1; V gene: TRBV7-9; J gene: TRBJ1-2; CDR3 DNA: TGTGCCAGCACCCCTAGGGGACAGGGTGCTGGCTACACCTTC; CDR3 protein: CASTPRGQGAGYTF
clone size: NA; CDR3 length: 14; D gene: NA; V gene: TRBV23-1; J gene: TRBJ2-5; CDR3 DNA: TGCGCCAGCAGTCAATACGCGGGGCAAGAGACCCAGTACTTC; CDR3 protein: CASSQYAGQETQYF
clone size: NA; CDR3 length: 14; D gene: TRBD1; V gene: TRBV7-9; J gene: TRBJ2-5; CDR3 DNA: TGTGCCAGCAGCTTAGGACAGGGTTTGGAGACCCAGTACTTC; CDR3 protein: CASSLGQGLETQYF
clone size: NA; CDR3 length: 16; D gene: NA; V gene: TRBV19; J gene: TRBJ1-1; CDR3 DNA: TGTGCCAGTAGTATATGGCTACAGTCGATGAACACTGAAGCTTTCTTT; CDR3 protein: CASSIWLQSMNTEAFF
clone size: NA; CDR3 length: 16; D gene: NA; V gene: TRBV28; J gene: TRBJ2-5; CDR3 DNA: TGTGCCAGCAGTGGACCGGGATTCGGGTTTATTGAGACCCAGTACTTC; CDR3 protein: CASSGPGFGFIETQYF
clone size: NA; CDR3 length: 13; D gene: NA; V gene: TRBV11-2; J gene: TRBJ2-7; CDR3 DNA: TGTGCCAGCAGCAAACTGGTCGTCTACGAGCAGTACTTC; CDR3 protein: CASSKLVVYEQYF
clone size: NA; CDR3 length: 13; D gene: NA; V gene: TRBV7-9; J gene: TRBJ2-1; CDR3 DNA: TGTGCCAGCTCTCCCTCGCTTCCAGGTGAGCAGTTCTTC; CDR3 protein: CASSPSLPGEQFF
clone size: NA; CDR3 length: 16; D gene: TRBD2; V gene: TRBV6-1; J gene: TRBJ2-7; CDR3 DNA: TGTGCCAGCACTGAAATTAGGACTAGCGACTCCTACGAGCAGTACTTC; CDR3 protein: CASTEIRTSDSYEQYF